This T cell receptor (beta chain) was captured by sequencing in a study of blood T cell repertoires in COVID-19. Background on the study: Sites across the United States, Italy and Spain contributed samples from acute and convalescent COVID-19. In each case, the material was cDNA or gDNA derived from T cells, B-cell-depleted T cells, or PBMCs.

In the authors' workflow: Amplification with reference gene primers provided the estimates of nucleated cell counts. Here immunoSEQ multiplex PCR was the method, and the copy in TCRdb shows in-frame clones only, minus some. The V and J calls and clone size come from that table; D and trimming were worked out from the DNA. The table lists about 150,000 clones, approximately 83% of them singletons. The V gene's germline CDR1 is LNHDA and CDR2 SQIVND (reference sequence). The CDR3 covers 16 residues. V dropped 5 bases and J dropped 2; count of bases not matched to a gene: 8. V usage is TRBV19 and J usage is TRBJ2-7; 11 bases align to TRBD2. Sequenced: peripheral blood. This TCR was sampled from a man aged 65 to 85 who had recovered from COVID-19. CDR3 nucleotides: TGTGCCAGTAGTGCCCCGGGACTAGCGGAAGCCTACGAGCAGTACTTC. This translates into CASSAPGLAEAYEQYF. The complete variable domain, with remaining parts taken from reference TRBV19 and TRBJ2-7, reads DGGITQSPKYLFRKEGQNVTLSCEQNLNHDAMYWYRQDPGQGLRLIYYSQIVNDFQKGDIAEGYSVSREKKESFPLTVTSAQKNPTAFYLCASSAPGLAEAYEQYFGPGTRLTVT.